Each of the 27 T cell receptor beta chains below was sequenced from the same sample in a study of blood T cell repertoires in COVID-19. This table comes from immunoSEQ multiplex PCR, and its TCRdb copy is limited to in-frame clones, with some not included. The sample consists of about 330,000 clones, around 92% of them appearing once. Specimen: peripheral blood. The source of these receptors is a man between 18 and 29 years old who had recovered from COVID-19.

This clone came up once. V is TRBV6-6 and J is TRBJ2-7, with no clear D. Germline CDR1 MNHNY, CDR2 SVGAGI (reference sequence). V was clipped by 2 bases and J by 2 bases, with 10 bases between them. The CDR3 totals 14 residues. As DNA, the CDR3 is TGTGCCAGCAGTTACACTTCGGTCGCCTACGAGCAGTACTTC. This encodes CASSYTSVAYEQYF.

This chain connects TRBV5-8 to TRBJ2-7; weak D call: TRBD2 (5 bases). Germline V gene data show CDR1 as SGHTS and CDR2 as YDEGEE. The CDR3 has 11 amino acids. Trimming pared 7 bases from V and 7 bases from J, leaving 12 bases between. The CDR3 sequence: CASSWEKEQYF. DNA of the CDR3: TGTGCCAGCTCCTGGGAGAAGGAGCAGTACTTC.

The chain combines TRBV21-1 with TRBJ1-5; the table's D call, TRBD1, has no DNA check behind it. TRBV21-1 is an annotated pseudogene. The length of the CDR3 is 17 residues. The CDR3 DNA sequence: TGTGCCAGCAGCAAAGCTGGACAGATGAAATTATATCAGCCCCAGCATTTT. This codes for CASSKAGQMKLYQPQHF.

The rearrangement uses TRBV19 and TRBJ2-3, with 8 nucleotides matching TRBD2. The length of the CDR3 is 14 residues. Trimming at V came to 6 bases and at J to 1 base, leaving 3 bases not matched to a gene. Germline assignment: CDR1 LNHDA and CDR2 SQIVND (reference sequence). DNA for the CDR3: TGTGCCAGTAGGCGGGGGGACCGCACAGATACGCAGTATTTT. As protein: CASRRGDRTDTQYF.

This CDR3 is CASSPWDRVQDTQYF. The DNA of the CDR3 is TGTGCCAGCAGCCCCTGGGACAGGGTGCAAGATACGCAGTATTTT. The chain has TRBV3-1 (or the pseudogene TRBV3-2) and TRBJ2-3; 9 bases fit TRBD1. After removal of 4 bases from V and 5 bases from J, the junction contained 7 bases not matched to a gene. Germline V gene data show CDR1 as LGHDT and CDR2 as YNNKEL (reference sequence). The CDR3 runs to 15 residues.

The chain uses TRBV4-1 and TRBJ2-2; 12 positions match TRBD2. Germline-derived CDR1 and CDR2 are MGHRA and YSYEKL. The V gene end was trimmed by 2 bases and the J gene end by 4 bases; junction bases not matched to a gene: 5. This CDR3 is built from 17 residues. CDR3 loop: CASSQLAGGPVTGELFF. The CDR3 coding sequence is TGCGCCAGCAGCCAACTAGCGGGAGGGCCTGTCACCGGGGAGCTGTTTTTT.

The rearrangement uses TRBV25-1 and TRBJ1-1; TRBD1 matches at 10 bases. CDR1 MGHDK and CDR2 SYGVNS come from the germline V gene. V lost 8 bases and J lost 5; bases outside the gene matches: 11. The CDR3 is 15 amino acids. The CDR3 bases are TGTGCCAGCGAACCCCTCGGGACAGGGGCGACTGAAGCTTTCTTT. It yields the protein CASEPLGTGATEAFF.

The rearrangement uses TRBV24-1 and TRBJ2-1; no firm D call. The CDR3 spans 12 residues. Trimming removed 4 bases at V and 6 bases at J, with 6 bases between. CDR1 KGHDR and CDR2 SFDVKD come from the germline V gene. CDR3 amino acids: CATSDTRNEQFF. DNA for the CDR3: TGTGCCACCAGTGACACACGCAATGAGCAGTTCTTC.

V gene TRBV5-4 combines with J gene TRBJ1-2; the match to TRBD1 covers 8 bases. The germline V gene has CDR1 SGHNT and CDR2 YYREEE (reference sequence). V trimming: 4 bases; J trimming: 6 bases; junction bases outside the gene matches: 5. This CDR3 spans 13 amino acids. The CDR3 sequence is CASSDRGFDGYTF. Here the CDR3 DNA reads TGTGCCAGCAGCGACAGGGGTTTCGATGGCTACACCTTC.

The chain couples TRBV7-2 to TRBJ1-5, with unresolved D. The ends were cut back, 3 bases at V and 9 bases at J, with 12 bases in the middle. Germline V CDR1 and CDR2: SGHTA, FQGNSA. The CDR3 runs to 13 residues. The CDR3 loop reads CASSLGIEMPQHF. Written as DNA, the CDR3 is TGTGCCAGCAGCTTGGGCATAGAAATGCCCCAGCATTTT.

This chain connects TRBV2 to TRBJ2-5; 13 bases line up with TRBD2. Germline CDR1 SNHLY, CDR2 FYNNEI. V shed 5 bases, J shed 5 bases, and the junction held 11 bases outside the gene matches. The CDR3 spans 17 residues. The CDR3 here is CASSITSGRARGETQYF. CDR3 bases: TGTGCCAGCAGTATAACTAGCGGGAGGGCCCGGGGGGAGACCCAGTACTTC.

This clone was counted once. The genes are TRBV4-1 and TRBJ2-1, with D maybe TRBD1 (5 bases). Trimming left V 6 bases short and J 0 bases short, with 15 bases between. Germline V gene lookup returns CDR1 MGHRA and CDR2 YSYEKL. This CDR3 region has 16 residues. The DNA of the CDR3 is TGCGCCAGCAGTGCAAGGGGTTCCGACTCCTACAATGAGCAGTTCTTC. Protein: CASSARGSDSYNEQFF.

The chain couples TRBV7-2 to TRBJ2-5; maybe TRBD2 (5 bases). This CDR3 is built from 15 residues. The germline V gene has CDR1 SGHTA and CDR2 FQGNSA. Trimming removed 5 bases at V and 5 bases at J, with 18 bases between. As DNA, the CDR3 is TGTGCCAGCAGCCTCGCAGGCATTTCGGGGGAGACCCAGTACTTC. Translating it yields CASSLAGISGETQYF.

The chain uses TRBV2 and TRBJ2-7; D may be TRBD1 (6 bases). The length of the CDR3 is 16 residues. CDR1 is SNHLY and CDR2 is FYNNEI in the germline V gene. V gave up 6 bases and J gave up 4 bases, with 22 bases separating them. In DNA form, the CDR3 reads TGTGCCAGCAGGGTTGAATTGACAGGCCTCTCTTACGAGCAGTACTTC. Its protein is CASRVELTGLSYEQYF.

This rearrangement joins TRBV6-4 to TRBJ1-1, with 7 nucleotides matching TRBD1. Trimming removed 0 bases from V and 3 bases from J; junction bases left unmatched: 4. This CDR3 has 15 residues. Germline assignment: CDR1 MRHNA and CDR2 SNTAGT. CDR3 residues: CASSDSGRGYTEAFF. The CDR3 region has the DNA TGTGCCAGCAGTGACTCGGGCAGGGGGTACACTGAAGCTTTCTTT.

The chain links TRBV10-2 to TRBJ2-6; unclear D gene. Germline V gives CDR1 WSHSY, CDR2 SAAADI. The CDR3 extends over 15 amino acids. Trimming shortened V by 3 bases and J by 2 bases, and 8 bases separated the two germline ends. CDR3 in DNA: TGCGCCAGCAGTGAAATGAGGACTGGGGCCAACGTCCTGACTTTC. Its translation is CASSEMRTGANVLTF.

The rearrangement joins TRBV12-5 to TRBJ1-2; possibly TRBD1 for D (6 bases). Germline assignment: CDR1 LGHNT and CDR2 FRNRAP. CDR3 length equals 13 residues. Trimming shortened V by 4 bases and J by 7 bases, and 13 bases separated the two germline ends. DNA of the CDR3: TGTGCTAGTGGTTACCAGGGACAACCTGGCTACACCTTC. Protein sequence: CASGYQGQPGYTF.

V is TRBV7-2 and J is TRBJ2-3; 9 positions agree with TRBD2. CDR3 size: 18 residues. The ends lost 0 bases at V and 5 bases at J; junction bases unmatched: 12. The germline V gene has CDR1 SGHTA and CDR2 FQGNSA. Here the CDR3 DNA reads TGTGCCAGCAGCTTAGCTCGCCTAAGCGGGGGGCATCAAGATACGCAGTATTTT. This sequence encodes CASSLARLSGGHQDTQYF.

This chain uses TRBV27 with TRBJ2-1; weak D call: TRBD1 (6 bases). The CDR3 consists of 12 residues. Germline lookup yields CDR1 MNHEY and CDR2 SMNVEV (reference sequence). Trimming stripped 6 bases from V and 6 bases from J, with 9 bases between. The CDR3 loop reads CASSPQGNEQFF. DNA for the CDR3: TGTGCCAGCAGCCCACAGGGCAATGAGCAGTTCTTC.

The chain is built from TRBV6-5 and TRBJ2-5; 8 bases fit TRBD2. The V gene's germline CDR1 is MNHEY and CDR2 SVGAGI. V was pared by 6 bases and J by 2 bases, with 5 bases of the junction left unmatched. This CDR3 is built from 14 residues. The chain's CDR3 is CASSRGGTQETQYF. In DNA, the CDR3 is TGTGCCAGCAGCCGGGGGGGTACGCAAGAGACCCAGTACTTC.

The V gene is TRBV9, the J gene TRBJ1-3; D unresolved. Germline V gives CDR1 SGDLS, CDR2 YYNGEE. CDR3 length: 15 amino acids. Trimming shortened V by 6 bases and J by 0 bases, and 13 bases separated the two germline ends. The CDR3 sequence: CASTTDGNSGNTIYF. In DNA, the CDR3 is TGTGCCAGCACCACGGACGGGAACTCTGGAAACACCATATATTTT.

This clone was detected once. This sequence joins TRBV20-1 and TRBJ2-2; TRBD2 aligns across 8 bases. The CDR3 loop spans 15 amino acids. Germline-derived CDR1 and CDR2 are DFQATT and SNEGSKA (reference sequence). V shed 3 bases and J 5 bases; nucleotides not matched to a gene: 8. DNA of the CDR3: TGCAGTGCTAGTGATCGGGAGGGCCGAACCGGGGAGCTGTTTTTT. Protein sequence: CSASDREGRTGELFF.

This chain joins TRBV20-1 and TRBJ2-5, with a weak D call TRBD2 (5 bases). CDR3 length: 12 amino acids. V was shortened by 3 bases and J by 6 bases, with 11 bases between the two germline ends. The germline gives CDR1 DFQATT, CDR2 SNEGSKA (reference sequence). The CDR3 sequence: CSASGGDQTQYF. The CDR3 DNA reads as TGCAGTGCTAGTGGAGGAGACCAGACCCAGTACTTC.

The V and J genes are TRBV10-1 and TRBJ2-2, with D possibly TRBD2 on 5 matching bases. The CDR3 extends over 15 amino acids. Looked up from germline, CDR1 is WNHNN and CDR2 is SYGVQD (reference sequence). The V end lost 9 bases, the J end lost 7 bases, and 21 bases lay between the germline ends. The CDR3: CASPMDVSVGGELFF. The CDR3 DNA reads as TGCGCCAGTCCTATGGACGTTAGCGTTGGCGGGGAGCTGTTTTTT.

This clone came up once. V gene TRBV2 combines with J gene TRBJ2-7; TRBD2 aligns across 8 bases. The V segment lost 4 bases and the J segment 8 bases; nucleotides outside the gene matches: 4. Germline CDR1 is SNHLY and CDR2 is FYNNEI. The CDR3 runs 12 residues. The CDR3 DNA reads as TGTGCCAGCAGTGGTAGCGGGACACAGCAGTACTTC. Translated: CASSGSGTQQYF. The full variable domain, with the rest looked up from reference TRBV2 and TRBJ2-7, is EPEVTQTPSHQVTQMGQEVILRCVPISNHLYFYWYRQILGQKVEFLVSFYNNEISEKSEIFDDQFSVERPDGSNFTLKIRSTKLEDSAMYFCASSGSGTQQYFGPGTRLTVT.

The V and J genes are TRBV11-2 and TRBJ2-1; D possibly corresponds to TRBD2 (6 bases). Between the trimmed V and J ends, which lost 9 bases and 0 bases, there was a span of 9 bases. The length of the CDR3 is 13 residues. Germline CDR1 is SGHAT and CDR2 is FQNNGV. CDR3 sequence: CASRGSSYNEQFF. The CDR3, as DNA: TGTGCCAGTCGGGGGAGCTCCTACAATGAGCAGTTCTTC.

The chain joins TRBV19 to TRBJ2-1, with 9 bases aligning to TRBD2. V lost 7 bases and J lost 1; bases outside the gene matches: 5. The CDR3 has 15 amino acids. The germline gives CDR1 LNHDA, CDR2 SQIVND (reference sequence). The CDR3: CASTWTSVSYNEQFF. CDR3 bases: TGTGCCAGTACTTGGACTAGCGTTTCCTACAATGAGCAGTTCTTC.